The 16 T cell receptor beta chains given below trace back to one sample, sequenced in a study of post-analysis software for immune sequencing data. Overall study results and limits: The five TRBV segments detected at higher frequency in patients than in controls included TRBV5-6, TRBV5-1 and TRBV20-1.

These receptors' targets are unknown. cDNA libraries for TCR beta contained unique molecular identifiers. One entry per CDR3 protein, called by TCRdb with MiXCR from the PCR reads. The profile shows some 700,000 distinct CDR3 sequences, 59% of them singletons. The sample was blood. The source of these receptors is a girl aged 2-15 years with multiple sclerosis.

This clonotype was detected a few times. This chain links TRBV9 with TRBJ2-1, with D possibly being TRBD2 (6 bases). The length of the CDR3 is 18 residues. Trimming pared 3 bases from V and 4 bases from J, leaving 23 bases between. From germline, CDR1 is SGDLS and CDR2 YYNGEE. CDR3 in DNA: TGTGCCAGCAGCGCCTCTGCGTTGTCGGGGGATTCATACAATGAGCAGTTCTTC. Residues: CASSASALSGDSYNEQFF. Complete variable domain (other parts from reference TRBV9 and TRBJ2-1): DSGVTQTPKHLITATGQRVTLRCSPRSGDLSVYWYQQSLDQGLQFLIQYYNGEERAKGNILERFSAQQFPDLHSELNLSSLELGDSALYFCASSASALSGDSYNEQFFGPGTRLTVL.

The rearrangement joins TRBV29-1 to TRBJ1-2; the D is unclear. The CDR3 is 12 amino acids. The germline V and J ends were trimmed by 7 bases and 9 bases, with 18 bases remaining between them. Germline V CDR1 and CDR2: SQVTM, ANQGSEA. CDR3 sequence: CSGAVGRSSYTF. The CDR3 DNA is TGCAGCGGTGCCGTTGGTCGGTCGAGCTACACCTTC.

This sequence joins TRBV6-2 or TRBV6-3 and TRBJ2-3, with D maybe TRBD2 (6 bases). Germline CDR1 is MNHEY and CDR2 is SVGEGT. V was pared by 2 bases and J by 0 bases, with 12 bases between. The CDR3 sequence is 16 residues long. For the CDR3, the DNA is TGTGCCAGCAGTTACATAACGGGGGTGAGCACAGATACGCAGTATTTT. Residues: CASSYITGVSTDTQYF.

This clonotype was observed a single time. This chain uses TRBV24-1 with TRBJ2-2; D gene unclear. The CDR3 loop spans 14 amino acids. Trimming left V 3 bases short and J 3 bases short, with 7 bases between. Germline CDR1 KGHDR, CDR2 SFDVKD. The CDR3 is CATSDPWDTGELFF. As DNA, the CDR3 is TGTGCCACCAGTGATCCCTGGGACACCGGGGAGCTGTTTTTT.

The chain is built from TRBV5-1 and TRBJ2-7; no reliable D call. Germline V gene lookup returns CDR1 SGHRS and CDR2 YFSETQ. CDR3 length: 13 residues. V was clipped by 0 bases and J by 4 bases, with 8 bases between them. CDR3 loop: CASSLDPGYEQYF. The CDR3 DNA reads as TGCGCCAGCAGCTTGGACCCCGGTTACGAGCAGTACTTC.

In its sample, this clonotype was seen a few times. The rearrangement uses TRBV7-2 and TRBJ2-3; D not resolved. The V end was cut by 1 base, the J end by 4 bases, with 6 bases between. Germline V gene sequence: CDR1 SGHTA, CDR2 FQGNSA. CDR3 length: 13 amino acids. CDR3: CASSLDAPDTQYF. The CDR3 nucleotides are TGTGCCAGCAGCTTAGATGCCCCAGATACGCAGTATTTT. The full variable domain, rest sourced from reference TRBV7-2 and TRBJ2-3, is GAGVSQSPSNKVTEKGKDVELRCDPISGHTALYWYRQSLGQGLEFLIYFQGNSAPDKSGLPSDRFSAERTGGSVSTLTIQRTQQEDSAVYLCASSLDAPDTQYFGPGTRLTVL.

The chain is built from TRBV6-6 and TRBJ2-1; D unresolved. Germline V CDR1 and CDR2: MNHNY, SVGAGI (reference sequence). CDR3 length: 13 amino acids. V lost 2 bases and J 6 bases, leaving 8 bases between the germline ends. CDR3 coding DNA: TGTGCCAGCAGTTACGCGCTTAGCAATGAGCAGTTCTTC. This codes for CASSYALSNEQFF.

The chain couples TRBV12-3 or TRBV12-4 to TRBJ1-1; D is unresolved. Trimming removed 2 bases from V and 8 bases from J, with 15 bases in between. The CDR3 is made up of 14 amino acids. DNA for the CDR3: TGTGCCAGCAGTTTAATCCCAAAGCCCGGCGAAGCTTTCTTT. Protein product: CASSLIPKPGEAFF.

This clonotype was counted a few times. J is TRBJ2-1 and V is TRBV9; 8 nucleotides match TRBD2. V gave up 3 bases and J gave up 15 bases; unmatched junction bases: 17. The CDR3 is 15 amino acids. Germline CDR1 is SGDLS and CDR2 is YYNGEE. The CDR3: CASSGSVGATGGPFF. The CDR3 DNA is TGTGCCAGCAGCGGGTCCGTGGGTGCTACGGGAGGGCCGTTCTTC. Full variable domain (outside the CDR3, taken from reference TRBV9 and TRBJ2-1): DSGVTQTPKHLITATGQRVTLRCSPRSGDLSVYWYQQSLDQGLQFLIQYYNGEERAKGNILERFSAQQFPDLHSELNLSSLELGDSALYFCASSGSVGATGGPFFGPGTRLTVL.

J is TRBJ2-5 and V is TRBV3-1; 9 bases line up with TRBD2. The germline gives CDR1 LGHDT, CDR2 YNNKEL (reference sequence). The CDR3 spans 19 residues. Losses at the gene ends were 0 bases for V and 1 base for J; bases not matched to a gene: 12. The DNA of the CDR3 is TGTGCCAGCAGCCAAGATGTTGGTAGGCTAGCGGGACCCCAAGAGACCCAGTACTTC. Its protein is CASSQDVGRLAGPQETQYF.

V gene TRBV29-1 combines with J gene TRBJ2-3; tentatively, D is TRBD1 (7 bases). Trimming left V 6 bases short and J 5 bases short, with 15 bases between. This CDR3 comprises 13 residues. Germline V gene data show CDR1 as SQVTM and CDR2 as ANQGSEA. CDR3 sequence reads: CSVRGQGGDTQYF. CDR3 DNA sequence: TGCAGCGTAAGAGGGCAGGGGGGAGATACGCAGTATTTT.

This chain connects TRBV10-2 to TRBJ2-1; TRBD1 matches at 8 bases. The V segment lost 8 bases and the J segment 4 bases; nucleotides outside the gene matches: 7. CDR1 is WSHSY and CDR2 is SAAADI in the germline V gene. The CDR3 spans 14 residues. The CDR3 protein is CASSTDRDYNEQFF. As DNA, the CDR3 is TGCGCCAGCTCCACGGACAGGGATTACAATGAGCAGTTCTTC.

The chain is built from TRBV7-9 and TRBJ2-1; D may correspond to TRBD1 or TRBD2 (5 bases each). Trimming left V 2 bases short and J 9 bases short, with 11 bases between. The CDR3 spans 13 residues. Germline V CDR1 and CDR2: SEHNR, FQNEAQ (reference sequence). CDR3 in DNA: TGTGCCAGCAGCTTACCAGCAGGGACTGAGCAGTTCTTC. Translation gives CASSLPAGTEQFF.

The V gene is TRBV19, the J gene TRBJ1-2, with 9 bases matching TRBD1. The CDR3 consists of 13 residues. Germline V lookup: CDR1 LNHDA, CDR2 SQIVND (reference sequence). The J segment lost 8 bases and the V segment lost 8 bases, leaving 9 bases of the junction unmatched. CDR3 DNA: TGTGCCAGTTCAGACAGGGGGGGGGACGGCTACACCTTC. Translation: CASSDRGGDGYTF.

The CDR3: CASSGRTSGNNEQFF. CDR3 in DNA: TGTGCCAGCAGTGGGAGGACTAGCGGGAATAATGAGCAGTTCTTC. The chain carries TRBV2 and TRBJ2-1, with 12 bases matching TRBD2. With V trimmed by 4 bases and J by 7 bases, 5 bases remained unmatched. Germline values: CDR1 SNHLY, CDR2 FYNNEI. The length of the CDR3 is 15 residues.

V usage is TRBV20-1 and J usage is TRBJ2-3, with D possibly being TRBD1 (5 bases). The CDR3 spans 11 residues. Per the germline V gene, CDR1 is DFQATT and CDR2 is SNEGSKA (reference sequence). The CDR3 loop is CSGHSTDTQYF. CDR3 nucleotides: TGCAGCGGACACTCCACAGATACGCAGTATTTT.